The 13 T cell receptor beta chains reported below all come from one sample, sequenced in a study of blood T cell repertoires in COVID-19. Here immunoSEQ multiplex PCR was the method, and the copy in TCRdb shows in-frame clones only, minus some. This sample has 200,000 or so clones, with 80% found just once. Specimen: PBMCs or T cells enriched from blood (not recorded which). These receptors all come from a woman aged 40-49 years with acute COVID-19.

This clone was seen a handful of times. The chain is built from TRBV19 and TRBJ2-7, with TRBD1 matching over 7 bases. CDR1 is LNHDA and CDR2 is SQIVND in the germline V gene (reference sequence). The CDR3 spans 16 residues. Trimming at V came to 5 bases and at J to 0 bases, leaving 10 bases not matched to a gene. In nucleotides, the CDR3 is TGTGCCAGTAGTCCCCTTAAAGGGGGCACCTCCTACGAGCAGTACTTC. Translating it yields CASSPLKGGTSYEQYF. The complete variable domain, with remaining parts taken from reference TRBV19 and TRBJ2-7, reads DGGITQSPKYLFRKEGQNVTLSCEQNLNHDAMYWYRQDPGQGLRLIYYSQIVNDFQKGDIAEGYSVSREKKESFPLTVTSAQKNPTAFYLCASSPLKGGTSYEQYFGPGTRLTVT.

The rearrangement uses TRBV7-9 and TRBJ2-2, with a tentative D call TRBD1 (5 bases). CDR3 length: 15 amino acids. Per germline, CDR1 SEHNR and CDR2 FQNEAQ (reference sequence). Trimming pared 0 bases from V and 3 bases from J, leaving 8 bases between. The CDR3: CASSLAGPDTGELFF. The CDR3 coding sequence is TGTGCCAGCAGCTTAGCGGGGCCTGACACCGGGGAGCTGTTTTTT.

The CDR3 region has the DNA TGTGCCATCAGTGAGTCGACAGGGATCTATGGCTACACCTTC. It codes for CAISESTGIYGYTF. The chain couples TRBV10-3 to TRBJ1-2; 7 bases line up with TRBD1. Trimming cost V 0 bases and J 4 bases; bases outside gene matches: 2. Germline loops: CDR1 ENHRY, CDR2 SYGVKD. The CDR3 contains 14 residues.

The chain links TRBV5-1 to TRBJ2-7; 7 bases match TRBD1. There are 15 residues in the CDR3. With V trimmed by 4 bases and J by 4 bases, 11 bases remained unmatched. The germline V gene encodes CDR1 SGHRS and CDR2 YFSETQ. For the CDR3, the DNA is TGCGCCAGCAGCGATATACAGGGGATTTTATACGAGCAGTACTTC. This translates into CASSDIQGILYEQYF.

The chain's CDR3 is CASSTEGLAGVEQFF. Here the CDR3 DNA reads TGTGCCAGCAGCACCGAGGGACTAGCGGGAGTGGAGCAGTTCTTC. V gene TRBV9 combines with J gene TRBJ2-1; 14 nucleotides line up with TRBD2. This CDR3 region has 15 residues. Germline V CDR1 and CDR2: SGDLS, YYNGEE. The ends lost 4 bases at V and 10 bases at J; junction bases unmatched: 7.

The chain couples TRBV19 to TRBJ2-1, with D perhaps TRBD2 (6 bases). The CDR3 consists of 15 residues. Trimming cost V 2 bases and J 3 bases, with 11 bases left between them. Germline values: CDR1 LNHDA, CDR2 SQIVND (reference sequence). The CDR3 reads CASSIRGSYYNEQFF. For the CDR3, the DNA is TGTGCCAGTAGTATACGGGGGTCCTACTACAATGAGCAGTTCTTC.

This sequence joins TRBV28 and TRBJ1-3, with D tentatively TRBD1 (6 bases). V lost 4 bases and J 5 bases, leaving 15 bases between the germline ends. The germline gives CDR1 MDHEN, CDR2 SYDVKM. The CDR3 has 15 residues. In DNA form, the CDR3 reads TGTGCCAGCAGTTCTCGGACAGCCTCGAGAAACACCATATATTTT. Its translation: CASSSRTASRNTIYF.

The chain couples TRBV7-2 to TRBJ2-7; TRBD2 might be the D (7 bases). CDR1 is SGHTA, CDR2 FQGNSA, per germline. V was pared by 9 bases and J by 6 bases, with 18 bases between. The CDR3 spans 13 residues. DNA for the CDR3: TGTGCCAGTAAGAAAAGGGGGGGATTCGAGCAGTACTTC. This translates into CASKKRGGFEQYF.

The chain recombines TRBV28 with TRBJ1-1, with TRBD1 identical over 7 bases. Germline V gene sequence: CDR1 MDHEN, CDR2 SYDVKM. The CDR3 has 13 residues. The ends lost 3 bases at V and 6 bases at J; junction bases unmatched: 4. Here the CDR3 reads CASSFDQGAEAFF. CDR3 sequence (DNA): TGTGCCAGCAGTTTCGACCAGGGGGCTGAAGCTTTCTTT.

This CDR3 is CSVAQGAVGELFF. CDR3 in DNA: TGCAGCGTGGCACAGGGGGCGGTCGGGGAGCTGTTTTTT. This chain uses TRBV29-1 with TRBJ2-2; 9 nucleotides match TRBD1. J lost 7 bases, V lost 6 bases, and 6 bases had no gene match. CDR1 SQVTM and CDR2 ANQGSEA come from the germline V gene. This CDR3 has 13 residues.

The gene calls are TRBV28 and TRBJ2-3; D might be TRBD1 (6 bases). Looked up from germline, CDR1 is MDHEN and CDR2 is SYDVKM. Deletions cut 7 bases from V and 1 base from J, with 12 bases between. The CDR3 runs 14 residues. CDR3 sequence reads: CASTLQGRTDTQYF. As DNA, the CDR3 is TGTGCCAGCACCCTACAGGGCCGCACAGATACGCAGTATTTT.

This clone was observed at least ten times. This chain links TRBV5-4 with TRBJ2-7; TRBD1 might be the D (6 bases). The CDR3 is 12 residues long. The V gene's germline CDR1 is SGHNT and CDR2 YYREEE (reference sequence). V lost 7 bases to trimming and J lost 2 bases, with 10 bases between them. The CDR3 DNA reads as TGTGCCAGCGTCGGGGACACCTACGAGCAGTACTTC. This gives the protein CASVGDTYEQYF.

This clone showed up just a few times. The genes are TRBV7-2 and TRBJ1-4; 9 positions agree with TRBD1. The V segment lost 6 bases and the J segment 5 bases; nucleotides outside the gene matches: 7. The germline V gene has CDR1 SGHTA and CDR2 FQGNSA. The CDR3 spans 15 residues. The CDR3 DNA is TGTGCCAGCAGACCTCCGGGACAGGGAAATGAAAAACTGTTTTTT. Its translation: CASRPPGQGNEKLFF.